The clone carrying this TCR beta chain was seen a single time. Its antigen is currently unknown. This entry comes from a study of T cell responses to AZD1222 COVID-19 vaccine. Data came from immunoSEQ multiplex PCR; TCRdb stores just in-frame clones and leaves some out. The sample contains 50,000 to 85,000 clones, more than 65% of which appear only once. Study observations and caveats: The study found vaccine-associated CD4 TCRs spanning spike, dominant at 160-218 and 743-854. Researchers took repertoire samples only after the peak T cell response had come. In a largely white British group with more females than males, clonal diversity was possibly underestimated. Baseline serology detected seropositivity in only six AZD1222 recipients.

The V segment lost 4 bases and the J segment 3 bases; nucleotides outside the gene matches: 8. The germline gives CDR1 SGHNT, CDR2 YYREEE (reference sequence). The CDR3 contains 16 residues. The clonotype comes from an adult in good health. This chain links TRBV5-4 with TRBJ2-3; TRBD2 aligns across 10 bases. This specimen was peripheral blood, taken on day 0 of MenACWY control vaccination. CDR3 amino acids: CASSPGSGGATDTQYF. The DNA of the CDR3 is TGTGCCAGCAGCCCTGGGAGCGGGGGGGCTACAGATACGCAGTATTTT.